Following are 31 T cell receptor beta chains from one sample sequenced in a study of T cell clonotyping in hematopoietic cell transplantation. Produced via immunoSEQ multiplex PCR; TCRdb's table is partial and in-frame only. The sample has fewer than 15,000 clones, about nine tenths seen once. Sequenced material: peripheral blood mononuclear cells. These receptor sequences come from a man between 25 and 39 years old in good health. Some clones in this sample may be carry-over from other donors' samples.

V is TRBV5-6 and J is TRBJ1-1, with 8 bases that match TRBD1. Per germline, CDR1 SGHDT and CDR2 YYEEEE. The CDR3 has 15 amino acids. Trimming took 3 bases from V and 1 from J; bases not matched to a gene: 5. CDR3 bases: TGTGCCAGCAGCTCGACAGGGGAGGGGAACACTGAAGCTTTCTTT. It codes for CASSSTGEGNTEAFF.

J is TRBJ1-2 and V is TRBV27; D call uncertain. The CDR3 consists of 13 residues. Trimming removed 3 bases at V and 3 bases at J, with 8 bases between. Germline lookup yields CDR1 MNHEY and CDR2 SMNVEV (reference sequence). CDR3 nucleotide sequence: TGTGCCAGCAGTTTTCGGGAAGACTATGGCTACACCTTC. Protein product: CASSFREDYGYTF.

This chain links TRBV4-3 with TRBJ2-7, with no clear D. Germline CDR1 reads LGHNA; CDR2 reads YSLEER. V was clipped by 1 base and J by 5 bases, with 12 bases between them. The CDR3 spans 14 residues. Written as DNA, the CDR3 is TGCGCCAGCAGCCAAGTGGGCGAATTCCACGAGCAGTACTTC. Protein product: CASSQVGEFHEQYF.

This clone occurred once. V is TRBV10-3 and J is TRBJ2-1, with D possibly TRBD1 on 6 matching bases. Germline V CDR1 and CDR2: ENHRY, SYGVKD. V lost 5 bases to trimming and J lost 5 bases, with 10 bases between them. The CDR3 consists of 13 residues. The CDR3 sequence is CAISLTGNNEQFF. The CDR3 DNA reads as TGTGCCATCAGTTTGACAGGTAACAATGAGCAGTTCTTC.

The chain links TRBV6-1 to TRBJ2-3, with D possibly matching TRBD2 (6 bases). This CDR3 has 17 residues. Trimming took off 4 bases at V and 0 bases at J, with 17 bases between the two ends. From germline, CDR1 is MNHNS and CDR2 SASEGT. Written as DNA, the CDR3 is TGTGCCAGCAGTGCTTGGGCGGGCGGAGGGAGCACAGATACGCAGTATTTT. Translating it yields CASSAWAGGGSTDTQYF.

This sequence joins TRBV19 and TRBJ2-7; no firm D call. Trimming removed 3 bases at V and 0 bases at J, with 9 bases between. The CDR3 length is 14 residues. Per the germline V gene, CDR1 is LNHDA and CDR2 is SQIVND (reference sequence). The CDR3 bases are TGTGCCAGTAGTATTGGATTAAACTCCTACGAGCAGTACTTC. Translated, it gives CASSIGLNSYEQYF.

The rearrangement joins TRBV2 to TRBJ2-1; D remains ambiguous. This CDR3 has 12 residues. Deletions cut 3 bases from V and 6 bases from J, with 6 bases between. Germline loops: CDR1 SNHLY, CDR2 FYNNEI. In nucleotides, the CDR3 is TGTGCCAGCAGTGACTTGGGCAATGAGCAGTTCTTC. This codes for CASSDLGNEQFF.

This clone was found once. The V gene is TRBV5-6, the J gene TRBJ1-2; D might be TRBD1 (5 bases). V dropped 6 bases and J dropped 4 bases, with 13 bases sitting between them. The CDR3 contains 13 residues. Per germline, CDR1 SGHDT and CDR2 YYEEEE. The CDR3 here is CASTQTGVYGYTF. CDR3 nucleotide sequence: TGTGCCAGCACCCAAACAGGCGTCTATGGCTACACCTTC.

This chain connects TRBV9 to TRBJ1-2, with TRBD1 matching 9 bases. CDR3 length: 14 residues. From germline, CDR1 is SGDLS and CDR2 YYNGEE. Losses at the gene ends were 3 bases for V and 4 bases for J; bases not matched to a gene: 4. The CDR3 DNA is TGTGCCAGCAGCGCAACAGGGGGCGCCTATGGCTACACCTTC. It specifies CASSATGGAYGYTF.

The V call is TRBV10-3, the J call TRBJ2-7, with 9 bases identical to TRBD1. The CDR3 contains 13 residues. Germline lookup yields CDR1 ENHRY and CDR2 SYGVKD. The J segment lost 4 bases and the V segment lost 7 bases, leaving 5 bases of the junction unmatched. In DNA, the CDR3 is TGTGCCATCACGACAGGGGGTAGTTACGAGCAGTACTTC. Encoded protein: CAITTGGSYEQYF.

The V call is TRBV30, the J call TRBJ1-4, with D possibly being TRBD1 (5 bases). The CDR3 spans 15 residues. The germline V gene has CDR1 GTSNPN and CDR2 SVGIG (reference sequence). The ends were cut back, 0 bases at V and 7 bases at J, with 15 bases in the middle. This chain's CDR3 is CAWSVIGAGSEKLFF. The CDR3 nucleotides are TGTGCCTGGAGTGTGATAGGGGCAGGGAGTGAAAAACTGTTTTTT.

The chain couples TRBV19 to TRBJ1-3; unclear D gene. Trimming removed 9 bases at V and 4 bases at J, with 16 bases between. Germline V gene data show CDR1 as LNHDA and CDR2 as SQIVND (reference sequence). This CDR3 has 14 amino acids. The chain's CDR3 is CASTRLGLGNTIYF. The CDR3 DNA reads as TGTGCCAGCACACGACTCGGTTTAGGAAACACCATATATTTT.

The chain carries TRBV19 and TRBJ2-1; 9 bases are shared with TRBD2. In germline, CDR1 is LNHDA, CDR2 SQIVND (reference sequence). V was pared by 3 bases and J by 4 bases, with 4 bases of the junction left unmatched. The CDR3 contains 15 residues. DNA of the CDR3: TGTGCCAGTAGTATGCAGACTAGCGGTTACAATGAGCAGTTCTTC. This codes for CASSMQTSGYNEQFF.

This chain connects TRBV2 to TRBJ2-7; TRBD2 agrees at 9 bases. The CDR3 contains 14 residues. Germline V gene sequence: CDR1 SNHLY, CDR2 FYNNEI. J was trimmed by 4 bases and V by 6 bases; bases with no gene match: 7. CDR3 sequence (DNA): TGTGCCAGCAGCAATGCGGGAGGGCCATACGAGCAGTACTTC. This gives the protein CASSNAGGPYEQYF.

The J gene is TRBJ2-3, the V gene TRBV5-4, with D unresolved. Trimming took off 0 bases at V and 1 base at J, with 6 bases between the two ends. Germline CDR1 is SGHNT and CDR2 is YYREEE (reference sequence). This CDR3 contains 14 residues. CDR3 sequence reads: CASSLETGTDTQYF. In DNA form, the CDR3 reads TGTGCCAGCAGCTTGGAAACAGGCACAGATACGCAGTATTTT.

The rearrangement joins TRBV6-5 to TRBJ1-4; unclear D gene. CDR1 and CDR2 from the germline V gene are MNHEY and SVGAGI. The germline V and J ends were trimmed by 2 bases and 5 bases, with 6 bases remaining between them. The CDR3 is 13 amino acids. CDR3 in amino acids: CASSYGRNEKLFF. The DNA of the CDR3 is TGTGCCAGCAGTTACGGCAGAAATGAAAAACTGTTTTTT.

The chain couples TRBV11-2 to TRBJ2-1, with D maybe TRBD1 (6 bases). The CDR3 totals 13 residues. The germline V gene has CDR1 SGHAT and CDR2 FQNNGV. Between the trimmed V and J ends, which lost 5 bases and 9 bases, there was a span of 14 bases. The chain's CDR3 is CASSASRTVEQFF. CDR3 bases: TGTGCCAGCAGCGCTTCTAGGACAGTTGAGCAGTTCTTC.

The rearrangement uses TRBV14 and TRBJ1-2; 12 positions agree with TRBD1. CDR3 length: 15 residues. The junction had 3 bases not matched to a gene; V was cut back by 4 bases and J by 3 bases. In germline, CDR1 is SGHDN, CDR2 FVKESK. CDR3 sequence: CASSPGTGGYYGYTF. For the CDR3, the DNA is TGTGCCAGCAGCCCCGGGACAGGGGGCTACTATGGCTACACCTTC.

This clone was recorded only once. This chain connects TRBV6-5 to TRBJ1-5; D not certain. Germline CDR1 and CDR2: MNHEY and SVGAGI. Between the trimmed V and J ends, which lost 0 bases and 4 bases, there was a span of 10 bases. CDR3 length equals 15 residues. The DNA for the CDR3 is TGTGCCAGCAGTTACTCCCGAGGCGGGAATCAGCCCCAGCATTTT. This sequence encodes CASSYSRGGNQPQHF.

V is TRBV15 and J is TRBJ1-2, with a possible D match to TRBD1 (6 bases). V lost 3 bases to trimming and J lost 2 bases, with 10 bases between them. Germline-derived CDR1 and CDR2 are LNHNV and YYDKDF (reference sequence). The length of the CDR3 is 14 residues. CDR3 sequence: CATSSLTGNYGYTF. The CDR3 DNA sequence: TGTGCCACCAGCAGCCTGACAGGAAACTATGGCTACACCTTC.

The chain carries TRBV4-3 and TRBJ2-7; no firm D call. The V gene lost 0 bases and the J gene lost 3 bases, with 12 bases spanning the gap. Looked up from germline, CDR1 is LGHNA and CDR2 is YSLEER. There are 15 residues in the CDR3. The CDR3: CASSQDPNSLYEQYF. The CDR3 DNA sequence: TGCGCCAGCAGCCAAGATCCCAACTCCCTCTACGAGCAGTACTTC.

V is TRBV9 and J is TRBJ2-7, with D possibly TRBD1 on 6 matching bases. The V gene lost 1 base and the J gene lost 0 bases, with 8 bases spanning the gap. CDR3 length equals 14 residues. Germline V CDR1 and CDR2: SGDLS, YYNGEE. CDR3 coding DNA: TGTGCCAGCAGCGTACAGGGGCACTCCTACGAGCAGTACTTC. Protein product: CASSVQGHSYEQYF.

This clone is a singleton in its sample. The V gene is TRBV5-4, the J gene TRBJ2-2; 8 bases are shared with TRBD2. The trim removed 3 bases at V and 5 bases at J, leaving 9 bases unmatched. The germline V gene encodes CDR1 SGHNT and CDR2 YYREEE (reference sequence). The CDR3 has 16 residues. The CDR3 reads CASSSVAGGRTGELFF. CDR3 coding DNA: TGTGCCAGCAGCTCGGTTGCGGGGGGTCGAACCGGGGAGCTGTTTTTT.

The chain links TRBV19 to TRBJ1-1; D not resolved. CDR3 length equals 14 residues. V was clipped by 9 bases and J by 1 base, with 15 bases between them. Germline assignment: CDR1 LNHDA and CDR2 SQIVND (reference sequence). CDR3 DNA sequence: TGTGCCAGCAGCCCAAGATACGAGAACACTGAAGCTTTCTTT. Translation gives CASSPRYENTEAFF.

The chain joins TRBV29-1 to TRBJ2-2; tentative D call: TRBD1 (5 bases). The V end lost 7 bases, the J end lost 2 bases, and 14 bases lay between the germline ends. The CDR3 consists of 14 residues. Germline assignment: CDR1 SQVTM and CDR2 ANQGSEA. DNA of the CDR3: TGCAGCGCTGTCTGGCAGGGCAACACCGGGGAGCTGTTTTTT. Residues: CSAVWQGNTGELFF.

The chain carries TRBV7-2 and TRBJ1-6; 7 bases align to TRBD1. Trimming cost V 5 bases and J 0 bases; bases outside gene matches: 13. The germline CDR1 and CDR2 sequences are SGHTA and FQGNSA. The CDR3 is 19 amino acids. The CDR3 DNA reads as TGTGCCAGCAGCAAACCCGGGACAGTGGAAAGCTCCTATAATTCACCCCTCCACTTT. Translating gives CASSKPGTVESSYNSPLHF.

The chain links TRBV5-1 to TRBJ2-7; 9 nucleotides match TRBD1. CDR1 is SGHRS and CDR2 is YFSETQ in the germline V gene. This CDR3 is built from 17 residues. The trim removed 0 bases at V and 5 bases at J, leaving 12 bases unmatched. CDR3: CASSLGASTGGLDEQYF. CDR3 coding DNA: TGCGCCAGCAGCTTGGGGGCGTCGACAGGGGGGTTGGACGAGCAGTACTTC.

A few counts support this clone. The V call is TRBV5-4, the J call TRBJ1-2; D gene unclear. This CDR3 has 13 amino acids. The germline V gene encodes CDR1 SGHNT and CDR2 YYREEE (reference sequence). V lost 4 bases, J lost 6 bases, and 13 bases lay in between. The CDR3 DNA reads TGTGCCAGCAGCCCCACCACAGTTGATGGCTACACCTTC. Protein sequence: CASSPTTVDGYTF.

The chain employs TRBV15 and TRBJ1-1, with D uncertain. Per germline, CDR1 LNHNV and CDR2 YYDKDF (reference sequence). Trimming shortened V by 0 bases and J by 8 bases, and 4 bases separated the two germline ends. The CDR3 runs 11 residues. CDR3 sequence reads: CATSREGEAFF. CDR3 coding DNA: TGTGCCACCAGCAGAGAGGGGGAAGCTTTCTTT.

The rearrangement joins TRBV6-5 to TRBJ2-7; D is uncertain. With 6 bases removed from V and 6 bases from J, the gap between germline ends came to 12 bases. The germline V gene has CDR1 MNHEY and CDR2 SVGAGI. The CDR3 is 12 amino acids. This chain's CDR3 is CASSSPASEQYF. Written as DNA, the CDR3 is TGTGCCAGCAGCTCCCCGGCCAGCGAGCAGTACTTC.

The chain uses TRBV2 and TRBJ2-7, with a tentative D call TRBD1 (6 bases). Trimming left V 6 bases short and J 4 bases short, with 13 bases between. The CDR3 loop spans 13 amino acids. Looked up from germline, CDR1 is SNHLY and CDR2 is FYNNEI. CDR3 amino acids: CASRAGTRYEQYF. Written as DNA, the CDR3 is TGTGCCAGCAGGGCCGGGACAAGATACGAGCAGTACTTC.